The next 4 T cell receptor beta chains were all read from a single sample in a study of T cell responses to AZD1222 COVID-19 vaccine. The data were produced by immunoSEQ multiplex PCR, yet TCRdb's version contains in-frame clones alone and is incomplete. In the table there are about 130,000 clones, 80% to 90% of which are singletons. The sample in question was peripheral blood, obtained on day 0 of AZD1222 vaccination. The receptors derive from an adult in good health.

This clone showed up just a few times. This chain connects TRBV5-1 to TRBJ2-3; a possible D gene is TRBD1 (5 bases). Deletions cut 5 bases from V and 2 bases from J, with 6 bases between. Germline V lookup: CDR1 SGHRS, CDR2 YFSETQ. The CDR3 loop spans 12 amino acids. Here the CDR3 DNA reads TGCGCCAGCAGGGACAACACAGATACGCAGTATTTT. Its protein is CASRDNTDTQYF.

The chain is built from TRBV30 and TRBJ2-7; perhaps D is TRBD1 or TRBD2 (5 bases each). The CDR3 totals 12 residues. Trimming pared 6 bases from V and 2 bases from J, leaving 11 bases between. Germline CDR1 and CDR2: GTSNPN and SVGIG (reference sequence). CDR3 residues: CACIRDPYEQYF. The CDR3 region has the DNA TGTGCCTGCATCCGGGACCCCTACGAGCAGTACTTC.

The chain couples TRBV6-1 to TRBJ1-5; no firm D call. Per germline, CDR1 MNHNS and CDR2 SASEGT. The CDR3 runs 15 residues. Trimming shortened V by 2 bases and J by 5 bases, and 13 bases separated the two germline ends. Here the CDR3 reads CASSERSRWDQPQHF. The CDR3 DNA sequence: TGTGCCAGCAGTGAAAGGTCCCGGTGGGATCAGCCCCAGCATTTT.

The chain joins TRBV10-1 to TRBJ2-2; no reliable D call. CDR3 length equals 14 residues. From germline, CDR1 is WNHNN and CDR2 SYGVQD (reference sequence). Trimming cost V 3 bases and J 3 bases, with 8 bases left between them. The DNA for the CDR3 is TGCGCCAGCAGTGACGGTGGGTACACCGGGGAGCTGTTTTTT. It specifies CASSDGGYTGELFF.